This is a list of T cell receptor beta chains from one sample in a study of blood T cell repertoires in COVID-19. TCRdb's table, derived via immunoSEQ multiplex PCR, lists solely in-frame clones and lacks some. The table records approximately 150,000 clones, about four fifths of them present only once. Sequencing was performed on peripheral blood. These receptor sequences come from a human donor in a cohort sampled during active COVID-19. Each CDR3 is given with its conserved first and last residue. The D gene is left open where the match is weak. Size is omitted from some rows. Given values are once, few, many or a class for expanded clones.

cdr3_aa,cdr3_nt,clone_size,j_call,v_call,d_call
CASSLERPPGNTIYF,TGTGCCAGCAGCTTAGAGCGTCCGCCTGGAAACACCATATATTTT,-,TRBJ1-3,TRBV7-2,-
CASSLGTGYSRETQYF,TGTGCCAGCAGCTTAGGGACAGGCTATTCTAGAGAGACCCAGTACTTC,once,TRBJ2-5,TRBV7-9,TRBD1
CASSYGTSYNEQFF,TGTGCCAGCAGTTACGGGACTTCTTACAATGAGCAGTTCTTC,-,TRBJ2-1,TRBV28,-
CASSPSNYEQYF,TGTGCCAGCAGCCCCTCTAACTACGAGCAGTACTTC,-,TRBJ2-7,TRBV14,-
CASSRTGGASYNEQFF,TGTGCCAGCAGCCGTACAGGGGGTGCTTCCTACAATGAGCAGTTCTTC,-,TRBJ2-1,TRBV11-2,TRBD1
CASNQGNQETQYF,TGTGCCAGCAACCAGGGGAACCAAGAGACCCAGTACTTC,-,TRBJ2-5,TRBV6-5,-
CASSETSGRSYEQYF,TGTGCCAGCAGCGAGACTAGCGGGAGGTCCTACGAGCAGTACTTC,many,TRBJ2-7,TRBV5-5,TRBD2
CASSIGGGRAYNEQFF,TGTGCCAGTAGTATAGGGGGCGGGAGGGCCTACAATGAGCAGTTCTTC,few,TRBJ2-1,TRBV19,TRBD2
CASSRAGSYNEQFF,TGTGCCAGCAGCCGTGCGGGATCCTACAATGAGCAGTTCTTC,-,TRBJ2-1,TRBV9,-
CASSRGGGRAEEKLFF,TGTGCCAGCAGCAGGGGCGGGGGTAGGGCTGAGGAAAAACTGTTTTTT,-,TRBJ1-4,TRBV9,-
CAIRGGQTNEQFF,TGTGCCATCAGGGGGGGACAGACTAATGAGCAGTTCTTC,-,TRBJ2-1,TRBV10-3,-
CASSFGLATQETQYF,TGTGCCAGCAGCTTCGGACTAGCGACCCAAGAGACCCAGTACTTC,-,TRBJ2-5,TRBV5-8,TRBD2
CASSELGRGPYEQYF,TGTGCCAGCAGTGAACTTGGCAGGGGTCCCTACGAGCAGTACTTC,-,TRBJ2-7,TRBV6-1,-
CATSGGLPLGYNEQFF,TGTGCCACCAGTGGGGGACTCCCACTAGGCTACAATGAGCAGTTCTTC,-,TRBJ2-1,TRBV24-1,-
CASSPQGTGGYEQYF,TGTGCCAGTAGTCCTCAGGGGACAGGGGGTTATGAGCAGTACTTC,-,TRBJ2-7,TRBV19,TRBD1
CASSFSPRPRGTEAFF,TGTGCCAGCAGTTTCTCGCCCCGACCGAGAGGGACTGAAGCTTTCTTT,-,TRBJ1-1,TRBV27,-
CATSRELNTEAFF,TGTGCCACCAGCAGAGAGCTAAACACTGAAGCTTTCTTT,-,TRBJ1-1,TRBV15,-
CASSDVGRGSQTQYF,TGTGCCAGCAGTGATGTGGGCAGGGGGTCGCAGACCCAGTACTTC,-,TRBJ2-5,TRBV6-1,TRBD1
CASSLVRLYEQYF,TGTGCCAGCAGCTTAGTCAGACTCTACGAGCAGTACTTC,-,TRBJ2-7,TRBV7-2,-
CASTSGAFSGNTIYF,TGTGCCAGCACCTCAGGGGCTTTCTCTGGAAACACCATATATTTT,-,TRBJ1-3,TRBV6-5,-
CASRALGRMSNEQFF,TGCGCCAGCAGGGCTCTTGGGAGAATGAGCAATGAGCAGTTCTTC,-,TRBJ2-1,TRBV10-1,-
CSVGEETGELFF,TGCAGCGTTGGGGAGGAGACCGGGGAGCTGTTTTTT,few,TRBJ2-2,TRBV29-1,-
CAWSEDRINKKLFF,TGTGCCTGGAGCGAAGACAGGATAAATAAAAAACTGTTTTTT,-,TRBJ1-4,TRBV30,-
CASSRQSHTEAFF,TGTGCCAGCAGCAGACAGTCGCACACTGAAGCTTTCTTT,-,TRBJ1-1,TRBV3-1/TRBV3-2,-